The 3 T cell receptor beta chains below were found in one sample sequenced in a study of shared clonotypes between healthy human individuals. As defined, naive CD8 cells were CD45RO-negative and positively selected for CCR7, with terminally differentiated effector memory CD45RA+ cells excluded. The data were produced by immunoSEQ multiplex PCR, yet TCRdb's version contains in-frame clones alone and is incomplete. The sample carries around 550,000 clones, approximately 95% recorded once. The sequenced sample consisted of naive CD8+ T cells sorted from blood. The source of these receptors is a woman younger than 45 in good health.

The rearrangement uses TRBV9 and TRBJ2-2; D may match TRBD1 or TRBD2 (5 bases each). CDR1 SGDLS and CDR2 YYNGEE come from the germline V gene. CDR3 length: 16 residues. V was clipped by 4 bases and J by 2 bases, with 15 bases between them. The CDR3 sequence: CASSPAGTYNTGELFF. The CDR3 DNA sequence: TGTGCCAGCAGCCCTGCCGGGACCTACAACACCGGGGAGCTGTTTTTT.

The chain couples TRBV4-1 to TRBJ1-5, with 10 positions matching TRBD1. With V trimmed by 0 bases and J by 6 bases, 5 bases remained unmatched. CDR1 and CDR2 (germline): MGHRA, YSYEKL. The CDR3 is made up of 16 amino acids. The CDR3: CASSQDPGQGFQPQHF. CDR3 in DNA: TGCGCCAGCAGCCAAGATCCGGGACAGGGGTTTCAGCCCCAGCATTTT.

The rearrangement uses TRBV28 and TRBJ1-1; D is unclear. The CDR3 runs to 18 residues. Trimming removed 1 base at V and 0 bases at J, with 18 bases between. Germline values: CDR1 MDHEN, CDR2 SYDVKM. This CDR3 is CASSLLSGHSLMNTEAFF. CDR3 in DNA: TGTGCCAGCAGTTTATTATCAGGTCACAGTCTTATGAACACTGAAGCTTTCTTT.